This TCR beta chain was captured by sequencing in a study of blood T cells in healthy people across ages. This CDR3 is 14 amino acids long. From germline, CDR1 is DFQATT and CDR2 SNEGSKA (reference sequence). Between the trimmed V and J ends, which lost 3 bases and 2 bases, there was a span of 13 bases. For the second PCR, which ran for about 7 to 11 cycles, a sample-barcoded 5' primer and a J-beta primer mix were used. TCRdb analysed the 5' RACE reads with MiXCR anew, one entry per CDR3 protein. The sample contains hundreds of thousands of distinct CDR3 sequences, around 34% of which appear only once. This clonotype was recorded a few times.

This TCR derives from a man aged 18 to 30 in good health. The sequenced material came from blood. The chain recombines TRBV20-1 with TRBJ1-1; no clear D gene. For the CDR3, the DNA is TGCAGTGCTAGCCGGTTTCGGGCAAACACTGAAGCTTTCTTT. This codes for CSASRFRANTEAFF.